This T cell receptor (beta chain) originates from a study of T cell responses to AZD1222 COVID-19 vaccine. Study-level points and caveats: Spike regions recognized by vaccine-associated CD4 TCRs spanned the protein, led by 160-218 and 743-854. Researchers took repertoire samples only after the peak T cell response had come.

This CDR3 contains 16 residues. The germline V gene encodes CDR1 SGHAT and CDR2 FQNNGV. Trimming cost V 5 bases and J 2 bases; bases outside gene matches: 11. The sample holds one count of this clone. Its cognate antigen is unknown. Here immunoSEQ multiplex PCR was the method, and the copy in TCRdb shows in-frame clones only, minus some. The table includes 150,000 to 200,000 clones, about 90% detected once. V usage is TRBV11-2 and J usage is TRBJ2-7, with 8 bases matching TRBD1. Sequencing used peripheral blood, obtained 28 days after the second AZD1222 dose. The sequence was collected from an adult who received the AZD1222 COVID-19 vaccine. The CDR3 DNA follows: TGTGCCAGCAGCGAGAGAGTCGACAGGGGCCCCTACGAGCAGTACTTC. This sequence encodes CASSERVDRGPYEQYF.